Below are 30 T cell receptor beta chains sequenced from a single sample in a study of T cells expressing NK-cell markers. No DNA is given; TCRdb re-called the 5' RACE reads and lists each CDR3 protein once. In total, the table holds about 260,000 distinct CDR3 sequences. Sequencing was carried out using blood T cells: a sorted CD56 or NKG2C T cell subset, CD4+ or CD8+ T cells, or bulk PBMC T cells (not recorded which). The source of these receptors is a woman aged 18 to 69 in good health.

The chain couples TRBV20-1 to TRBJ1-2. The CDR3 is made up of 13 amino acids. Germline-derived CDR1 and CDR2 are DFQATT and SNEGSKA (reference sequence). The CDR3 is CSASQGGNYGYTF.

The V call is TRBV6-1, the J call TRBJ1-1; TCRdb picks TRBD1, but there is no DNA to check that call. Germline CDR1 and CDR2: MNHNS and SASEGT. The CDR3 runs 18 residues. The CDR3 loop reads CASRNNRGRMSMNTEAFF.

The CDR3 here is CASSLRQANQPQHF. V gene TRBV12-3 or TRBV12-4 combines with J gene TRBJ1-5. The CDR3 runs to 14 residues.

The chain is built from TRBV11-1 and TRBJ2-7; TCRdb's D call, TRBD1, is unchecked because there is no DNA. Per germline, CDR1 SGHAT and CDR2 FQDESV (reference sequence). The CDR3 loop spans 15 amino acids. CDR3 amino acids: CASSPLQGGIYEQYF.

This chain links TRBV14 with TRBJ1-4. Germline CDR1 is SGHDN and CDR2 is FVKESK. The CDR3 is made up of 14 amino acids. The CDR3 loop is CASSVLATNEKLFF. Filled out from reference TRBV14 and TRBJ1-4, the complete variable domain reads EAGVTQFPSHSVIEKGQTVTLRCDPISGHDNLYWYRRVMGKEIKFLLHFVKESKQDESGMPNNRFLAERTGGTYSTLKVQPAELEDSGVYFCASSVLATNEKLFFGSGTQLSVL.

This chain uses TRBV20-1 with TRBJ1-2; TCRdb's assignment of TRBD1 cannot be checked, as there is no DNA. The CDR3 loop spans 13 amino acids. Germline V CDR1 and CDR2: DFQATT, SNEGSKA (reference sequence). Here the CDR3 reads CSAKGQPGYGYTF.

This rearrangement joins TRBV5-6 to TRBJ2-3; the TCRdb D gene call, TRBD1, has no DNA to confirm it. The length of the CDR3 is 15 residues. CDR1 is SGHDT and CDR2 is YYEEEE in the germline V gene. The CDR3 sequence is CASSRRQGATDTQYF. Full variable domain (outside the CDR3, taken from reference TRBV5-6 and TRBJ2-3): DAGVTQSPTHLIKTRGQQVTLRCSPKSGHDTVSWYQQALGQGPQFIFQYYEEEERQRGNFPDRFSGHQFPNYSSELNVNALLLGDSALYLCASSRRQGATDTQYFGPGTRLTVL.

V gene TRBV7-3 combines with J gene TRBJ2-3. CDR3 length: 14 residues. Germline assignment: CDR1 SGHTA and CDR2 FQGTGA. CDR3 sequence: CASSIKGFEDTQYF.

The chain uses TRBV20-1 and TRBJ2-1; TCRdb designates TRBD2, a call that cannot be tested without DNA. Per germline, CDR1 DFQATT and CDR2 SNEGSKA (reference sequence). The CDR3 totals 18 residues. The CDR3: CSAGSFSGGVPSYNEQFF.

V is TRBV5-6 and J is TRBJ2-1; TCRdb selects TRBD2, and the lack of DNA leaves this call unchecked. The CDR3 length is 13 residues. CDR1 and CDR2 from the germline V gene are SGHDT and YYEEEE. CDR3 protein: CASSLGRRDEQFF. Looking up the rest from reference TRBV5-6 and TRBJ2-1 gives the full variable domain: DAGVTQSPTHLIKTRGQQVTLRCSPKSGHDTVSWYQQALGQGPQFIFQYYEEEERQRGNFPDRFSGHQFPNYSSELNVNALLLGDSALYLCASSLGRRDEQFFGPGTRLTVL.

J is TRBJ1-5 and V is TRBV19. Germline values: CDR1 LNHDA, CDR2 SQIVND (reference sequence). This CDR3 region has 15 residues. This CDR3 is CASSMDSKPNQPQHF.

J is TRBJ2-5 and V is TRBV6-1; TCRdb indicates TRBD1, and absent DNA this call remains unverified. Germline V gene sequence: CDR1 MNHNS, CDR2 SASEGT. The CDR3 runs 16 residues. CDR3 in amino acids: CASSRGGQGLGKTQYF.

The chain carries TRBV5-6 and TRBJ2-7; TCRdb designates TRBD1, a call that cannot be tested without DNA. The CDR3 covers 11 residues. Germline values: CDR1 SGHDT, CDR2 YYEEEE. This CDR3 reads CASRGHYEQYF.

The chain couples TRBV5-4 to TRBJ1-4; TCRdb's D call, TRBD1, is unchecked because there is no DNA. Germline values: CDR1 SGHNT, CDR2 YYREEE (reference sequence). The CDR3 loop spans 14 amino acids. The CDR3 reads CASSPTGFGEKLFF.

The rearrangement joins TRBV20-1 to TRBJ1-5; the D gene TCRdb calls, TRBD1, cannot be checked with no DNA. In germline, CDR1 is DFQATT, CDR2 SNEGSKA (reference sequence). The CDR3 is made up of 12 amino acids. CDR3 sequence: CSAGGTGQPQHF.

This chain joins TRBV6-2 or TRBV6-3 and TRBJ2-5. In germline, CDR1 is MNHEY, CDR2 SVGEGT. CDR3 length equals 14 residues. The chain's CDR3 is CASTQTPYQETQYF.

The chain couples TRBV20-1 to TRBJ2-5; TCRdb picks TRBD2, but there is no DNA to check that call. The germline V gene has CDR1 DFQATT and CDR2 SNEGSKA (reference sequence). CDR3 length equals 14 residues. CDR3 protein: CSARLAGGGETQYF.

The rearrangement joins TRBV24-1 to TRBJ2-2; the TCRdb call, TRBD1, lacks DNA for checking. From germline, CDR1 is KGHDR and CDR2 SFDVKD. This CDR3 has 16 amino acids. CDR3 residues: CATSDFRDRGPGELFF.

This sequence joins TRBV11-2 and TRBJ2-3; TCRdb indicates TRBD2, and absent DNA this call remains unverified. This CDR3 has 14 amino acids. Germline V gene lookup returns CDR1 SGHAT and CDR2 FQNNGV. The CDR3 here is CASSRTSNADTQYF.

The CDR3 loop reads CASSESLGEETQYF. This chain uses TRBV10-1 with TRBJ2-5; as DNA is missing, the TRBD1 call by TCRdb cannot be tested. The CDR3 has 14 amino acids. CDR1 and CDR2 from the germline V gene are WNHNN and SYGVQD (reference sequence).

The chain links TRBV27 to TRBJ2-1; the D gene TCRdb calls, TRBD1, cannot be checked with no DNA. Germline-derived CDR1 and CDR2 are MNHEY and SMNVEV (reference sequence). The length of the CDR3 is 14 residues. The CDR3 loop reads CAKDGWGGALEQFF.

This rearrangement joins TRBV3-1 to TRBJ1-6. Germline V gives CDR1 LGHDT, CDR2 YNNKEL (reference sequence). The CDR3 sequence is 15 residues long. CDR3: CASSQGTGRHSPLHF.

The V call is TRBV20-1, the J call TRBJ2-1; TCRdb picks TRBD2, but there is no DNA to check that call. Germline V gene lookup returns CDR1 DFQATT and CDR2 SNEGSKA (reference sequence). There are 19 residues in the CDR3. The CDR3 sequence: CSASVPGLAGISSYNEQFF.

The J gene is TRBJ2-2, the V gene TRBV20-1. Germline CDR1 and CDR2: DFQATT and SNEGSKA (reference sequence). The CDR3 has 12 amino acids. The CDR3 protein is CSALIGPGELFF.

This chain links TRBV27 with TRBJ2-3; TCRdb gives TRBD1 as the D gene, but with no DNA this cannot be confirmed. The CDR3 extends over 15 amino acids. Germline V CDR1 and CDR2: MNHEY, SMNVEV (reference sequence). Here the CDR3 reads CASSFRAFRTDTQYF.

This sequence joins TRBV12-3 or TRBV12-4 and TRBJ2-1; with no DNA, the TCRdb D assignment of TRBD2 cannot be verified. The length of the CDR3 is 23 residues. The CDR3 sequence is CASSLALAGGAGLARKAYNEQFF.

This chain links TRBV20-1 with TRBJ2-3; TCRdb's D gene call, TRBD1, goes unchecked for lack of DNA. Germline CDR1 is DFQATT and CDR2 is SNEGSKA (reference sequence). The CDR3 consists of 19 residues. CDR3 in amino acids: CSARGTGAIIAVTTDTQYF.

The chain links TRBV6-2 or TRBV6-3 to TRBJ1-1; absent DNA, TCRdb's TRBD1 call cannot be checked. There are 16 residues in the CDR3. Germline assignment: CDR1 MNHEY and CDR2 SVGEGT. CDR3 sequence: CASSDHNGAITVEAFF.

The CDR3 spells CASSIVAGQAFF. The rearrangement uses TRBV19 and TRBJ1-1; TCRdb lists TRBD1, though no DNA is available to test this call. The V gene's germline CDR1 is LNHDA and CDR2 SQIVND (reference sequence). The CDR3 covers 12 residues.

The CDR3 protein is CASSSYGQGGNQPQHF. This chain joins TRBV7-9 and TRBJ1-5; TCRdb reports TRBD1, a call that lacks DNA to check it against. Germline V CDR1 and CDR2: SEHNR, FQNEAQ (reference sequence). The CDR3 has 16 residues.